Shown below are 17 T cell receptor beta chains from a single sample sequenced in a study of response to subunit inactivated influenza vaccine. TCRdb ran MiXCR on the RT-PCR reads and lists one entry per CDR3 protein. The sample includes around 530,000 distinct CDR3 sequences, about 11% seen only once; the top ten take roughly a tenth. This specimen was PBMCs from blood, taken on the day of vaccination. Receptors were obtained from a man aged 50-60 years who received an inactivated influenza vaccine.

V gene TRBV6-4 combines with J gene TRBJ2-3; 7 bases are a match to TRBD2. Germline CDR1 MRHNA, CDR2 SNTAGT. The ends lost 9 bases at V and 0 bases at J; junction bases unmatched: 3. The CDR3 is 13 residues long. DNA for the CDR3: TGTGCCAGTTGTAGCGGGAGCACAGATACGCAGTATTTT. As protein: CASCSGSTDTQYF.

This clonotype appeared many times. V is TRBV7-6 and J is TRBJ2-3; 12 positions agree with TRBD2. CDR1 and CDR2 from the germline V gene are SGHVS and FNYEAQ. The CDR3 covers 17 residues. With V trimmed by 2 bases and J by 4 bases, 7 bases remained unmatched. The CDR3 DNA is TGTGCCAGCAGCTTATTTTCTAGCGGGGGGGCCGCAGATACGCAGTATTTT. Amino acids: CASSLFSSGGAADTQYF.

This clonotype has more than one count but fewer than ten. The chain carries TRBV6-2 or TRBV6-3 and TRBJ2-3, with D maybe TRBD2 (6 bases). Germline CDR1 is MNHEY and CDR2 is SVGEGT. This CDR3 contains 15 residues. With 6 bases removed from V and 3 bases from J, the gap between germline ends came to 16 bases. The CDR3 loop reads CASRRGGGITDTQYF. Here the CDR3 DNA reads TGTGCCAGCAGGAGAGGTGGGGGGATAACAGATACGCAGTATTTT.

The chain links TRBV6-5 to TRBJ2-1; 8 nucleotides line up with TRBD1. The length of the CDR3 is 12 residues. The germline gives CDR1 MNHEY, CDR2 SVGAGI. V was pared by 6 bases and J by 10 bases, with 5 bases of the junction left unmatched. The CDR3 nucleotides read TGTGCCAGCAGAACCCAGGGGGCCGAGCAGTTCTTC. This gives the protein CASRTQGAEQFF.

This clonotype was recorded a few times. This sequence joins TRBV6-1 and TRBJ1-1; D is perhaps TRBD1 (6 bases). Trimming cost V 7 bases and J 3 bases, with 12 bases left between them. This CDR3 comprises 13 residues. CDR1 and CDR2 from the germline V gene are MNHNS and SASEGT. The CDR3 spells CASTRKGDTEAFF. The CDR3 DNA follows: TGTGCCAGCACCCGTAAGGGGGACACTGAAGCTTTCTTT.

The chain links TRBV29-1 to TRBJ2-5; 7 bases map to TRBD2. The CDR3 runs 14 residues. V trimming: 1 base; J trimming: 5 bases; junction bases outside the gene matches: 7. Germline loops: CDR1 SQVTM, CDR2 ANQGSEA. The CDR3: CSVEGLGGGETQYF. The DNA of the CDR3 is TGCAGCGTTGAAGGTCTCGGGGGAGGGGAGACCCAGTACTTC.

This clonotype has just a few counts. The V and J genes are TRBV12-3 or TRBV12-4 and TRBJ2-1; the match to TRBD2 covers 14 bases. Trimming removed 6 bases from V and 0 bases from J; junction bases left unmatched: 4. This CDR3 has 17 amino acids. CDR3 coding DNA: TGTGCCAGCAGAGGACTAGCGGGAGGAGGCTCCTACAATGAGCAGTTCTTC. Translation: CASRGLAGGGSYNEQFF.

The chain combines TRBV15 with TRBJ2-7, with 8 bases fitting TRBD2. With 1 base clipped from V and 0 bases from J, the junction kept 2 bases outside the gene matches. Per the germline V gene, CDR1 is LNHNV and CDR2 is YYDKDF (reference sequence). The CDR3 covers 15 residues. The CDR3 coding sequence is TGTGCCACCAGCAGAGGCGGGGGGAGCTCCTACGAGCAGTACTTC. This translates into CATSRGGGSSYEQYF.

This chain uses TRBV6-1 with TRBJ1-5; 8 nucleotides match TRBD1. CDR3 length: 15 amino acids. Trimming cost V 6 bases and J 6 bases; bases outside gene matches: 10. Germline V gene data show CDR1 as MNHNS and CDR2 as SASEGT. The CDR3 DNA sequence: TGTGCCAGCAGGACAGGAGGACAGGGTATTCAGCCCCAGCATTTT. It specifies CASRTGGQGIQPQHF.

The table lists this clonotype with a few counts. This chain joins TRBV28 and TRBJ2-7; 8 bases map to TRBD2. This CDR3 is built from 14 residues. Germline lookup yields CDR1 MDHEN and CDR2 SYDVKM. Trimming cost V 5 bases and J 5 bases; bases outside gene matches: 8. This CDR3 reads CASSPGGPGNEQYF. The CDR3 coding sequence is TGTGCCAGCAGTCCGGGAGGGCCAGGAAACGAGCAGTACTTC.

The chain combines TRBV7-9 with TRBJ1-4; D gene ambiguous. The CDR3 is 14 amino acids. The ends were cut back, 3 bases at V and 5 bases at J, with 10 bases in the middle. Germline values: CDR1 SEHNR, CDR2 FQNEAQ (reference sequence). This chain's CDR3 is CASSLQLHNEKLFF. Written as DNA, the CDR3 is TGTGCCAGCAGCTTGCAGCTTCACAATGAAAAACTGTTTTTT.

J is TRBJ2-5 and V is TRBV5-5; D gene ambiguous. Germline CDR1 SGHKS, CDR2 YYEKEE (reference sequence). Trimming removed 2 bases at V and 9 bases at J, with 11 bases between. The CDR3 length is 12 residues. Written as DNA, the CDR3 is TGTGCCAGCAGCTTTGGGATGTCGGCCCAGTACTTC. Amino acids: CASSFGMSAQYF.

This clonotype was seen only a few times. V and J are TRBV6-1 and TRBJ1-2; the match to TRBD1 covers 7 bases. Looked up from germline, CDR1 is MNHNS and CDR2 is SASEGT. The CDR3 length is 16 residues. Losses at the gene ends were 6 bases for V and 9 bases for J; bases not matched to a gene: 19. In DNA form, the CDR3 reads TGTGCCAGCAGGGGGGTGACAGGGCCCTTTTACTACAGCTACACCTTC. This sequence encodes CASRGVTGPFYYSYTF.

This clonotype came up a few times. The chain's CDR3 is CASTSSQANSNQPQHF. CDR3 coding DNA: TGTGCCAGCACTTCCTCGCAGGCAAATAGCAATCAGCCCCAGCATTTT. The J gene is TRBJ1-5, the V gene TRBV28; D ambiguous. V lost 7 bases and J 0 bases, leaving 16 bases between the germline ends. Germline loops: CDR1 MDHEN, CDR2 SYDVKM. There are 16 residues in the CDR3.

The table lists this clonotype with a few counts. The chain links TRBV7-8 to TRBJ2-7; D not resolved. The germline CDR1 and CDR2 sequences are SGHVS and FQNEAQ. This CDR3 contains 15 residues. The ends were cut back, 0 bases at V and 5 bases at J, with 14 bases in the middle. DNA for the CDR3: TGTGCCAGCAGCTTAGCGCGGTTTGTCTTGAACGAGCAGTACTTC. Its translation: CASSLARFVLNEQYF.

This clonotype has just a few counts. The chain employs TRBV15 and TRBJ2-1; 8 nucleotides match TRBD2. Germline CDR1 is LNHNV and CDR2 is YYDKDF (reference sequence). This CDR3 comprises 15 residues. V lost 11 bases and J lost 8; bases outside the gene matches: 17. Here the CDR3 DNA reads TGTGCCTCGAACACCGGGTTAGCGGGAATGGATGAGCAGTTCTTC. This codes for CASNTGLAGMDEQFF.

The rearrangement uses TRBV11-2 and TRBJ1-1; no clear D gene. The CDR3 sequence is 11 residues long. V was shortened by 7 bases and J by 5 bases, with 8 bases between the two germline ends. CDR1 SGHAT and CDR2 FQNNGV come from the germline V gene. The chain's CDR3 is CASTRVTEAFF. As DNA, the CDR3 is TGTGCCAGCACGAGGGTGACTGAAGCTTTCTTT.